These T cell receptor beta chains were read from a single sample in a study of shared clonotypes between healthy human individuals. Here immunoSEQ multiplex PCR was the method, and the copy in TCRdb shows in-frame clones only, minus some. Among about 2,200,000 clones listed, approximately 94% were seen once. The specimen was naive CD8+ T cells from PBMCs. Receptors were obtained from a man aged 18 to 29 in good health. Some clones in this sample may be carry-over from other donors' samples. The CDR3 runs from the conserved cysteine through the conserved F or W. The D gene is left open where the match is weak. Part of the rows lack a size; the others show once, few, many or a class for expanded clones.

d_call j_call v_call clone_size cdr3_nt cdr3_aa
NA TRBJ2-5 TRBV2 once TGTGCCTACCACCCCCGGGTAGGGGAGACCCAGTACTTC CAYHPRVGETQYF
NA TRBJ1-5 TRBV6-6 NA TGTGCCAGCAGTTACTGGGGGAATGTTGATCAGCCCCAGCATTTT CASSYWGNVDQPQHF
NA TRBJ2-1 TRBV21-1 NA TGTGCCAGCAGCAAACGGACCTTTCTCCCGGAGCAGTTCTTC CASSKRTFLPEQFF
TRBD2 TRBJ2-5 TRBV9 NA TGTGCCAGCAGCGTAGTGGGCGGGAGGTCGGAGACCCAGTACTTC CASSVVGGRSETQYF
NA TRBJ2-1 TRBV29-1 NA TGCAGCGTTCCGGCGGGGGCCTCCTACAATGAGCAGTTCTTC CSVPAGASYNEQFF
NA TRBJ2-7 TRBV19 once TGTGCCAGTAGTAAAGACAGTTCCTACGAGCAGTACTTC CASSKDSSYEQYF
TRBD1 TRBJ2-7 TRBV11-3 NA TGTGCCAGCAGCTGGGACAGGGGGCACGAGCAGTACTTC CASSWDRGHEQYF
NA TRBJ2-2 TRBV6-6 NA TGTGCCAGCAGTTACTCTTTAACAGGGAACACCGGGGAGCTGTTTTTT CASSYSLTGNTGELFF
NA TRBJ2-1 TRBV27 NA TGTGCCAGCAGTTTATTACCCATTGGGTCCTACAATGAGCAGTTCTTC CASSLLPIGSYNEQFF
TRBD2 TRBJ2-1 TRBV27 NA TGTGCCAGCAGTTTTCGGGGGGAGGAGCAGTTCTTC CASSFRGEEQFF
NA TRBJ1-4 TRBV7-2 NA TGTGCCAGCAGCTTGCCGGGGGCCCGAAATGAAAAACTGTTTTTT CASSLPGARNEKLFF
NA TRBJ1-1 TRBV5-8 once TGTGCCAGCAGCTTGGCCGTCAGGGAGTGGAACACTGAAGCTTTCTTT CASSLAVREWNTEAFF
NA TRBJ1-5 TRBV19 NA TGTGCCAGTAGTATAGTAGCGACAGGAAATCAGCCCCAGCATTTT CASSIVATGNQPQHF
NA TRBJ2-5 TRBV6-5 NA TGTGCCAGCAGTCTCGGGGGTTGGGAGACCCAGTACTTC CASSLGGWETQYF
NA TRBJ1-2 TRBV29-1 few TGCAGCGTTGACAGTTCGGTTCCTGGCTACACCTTC CSVDSSVPGYTF
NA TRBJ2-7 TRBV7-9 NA TGTGCCAGCAGTTTTAGTGGGCGGGAGCAGTACTTC CASSFSGREQYF
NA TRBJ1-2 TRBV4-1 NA TGCGCCAGCAGCCAAGATAGGGGTTCGGGGTATGGCTACACCTTC CASSQDRGSGYGYTF
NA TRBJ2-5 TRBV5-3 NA TGTGCCCCGAGGGGCAGAGAAGAGACCCAGTACTTC CAPRGREETQYF
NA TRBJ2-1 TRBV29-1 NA TGCAGCGTTGAAAGCGTACGGGGCGATGAGCAGTTCTTC CSVESVRGDEQFF
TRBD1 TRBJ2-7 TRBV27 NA TGTGCCAGCCGCGGACAGGAGAGCTCCTACGAGCAGTACTTC CASRGQESSYEQYF
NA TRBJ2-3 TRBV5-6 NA TGTGCCAGCAGCCCGACGGTACGCACAGAGGCAGATACGCAGTATTTT CASSPTVRTEADTQYF
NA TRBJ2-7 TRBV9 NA TGTGCCAGCAGCGTAGAATCTGACTCCTACGAGCAGTACTTC CASSVESDSYEQYF
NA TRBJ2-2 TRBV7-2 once TGTGCCAGCAGCTTTATGTCCGGGGAGCTGTTTTTT CASSFMSGELFF
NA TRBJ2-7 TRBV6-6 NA TGTGCCAGCAGTTACTCGAACGGGGGCGATTACGAGCAGTACTTC CASSYSNGGDYEQYF
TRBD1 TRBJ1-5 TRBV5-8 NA TGTGCCAGCAGCCGGGCCCTTGGGACAGGGCACAATCAGCCCCAGCATTTT CASSRALGTGHNQPQHF
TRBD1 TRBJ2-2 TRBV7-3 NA TGTGCCAGCAGCTCAAGGACAGGGGGCACCGGGGAGCTGTTTTTT CASSSRTGGTGELFF
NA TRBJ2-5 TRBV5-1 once TGCGCCAGCAGCTTGCAGGGCTCAGATCAAGAGACCCAGTACTTC CASSLQGSDQETQYF
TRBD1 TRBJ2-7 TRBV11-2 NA TGTGCCAGCAGCCTCAGTCCCGGGACAGGGGGCGGCTCCTACGAGCAGTACTTC CASSLSPGTGGGSYEQYF
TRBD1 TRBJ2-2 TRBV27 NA TGTGCCAGCAGTTTGAGGGGACAGGGGATTCCCGGGGAGCTGTTTTTT CASSLRGQGIPGELFF
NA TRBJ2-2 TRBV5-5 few TGTGCCAGCAGCTTGGGGCCCGGGGAGCTGTTTTTT CASSLGPGELFF
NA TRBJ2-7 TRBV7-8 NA TGTGCCAGCAGCTTCCATCGGGACACCAGAAACGAGCAGTACTTC CASSFHRDTRNEQYF
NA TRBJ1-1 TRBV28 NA TGTGCCAGCAGTTTAGTAGCAGGGTGGAACACTGAAGCTTTCTTT CASSLVAGWNTEAFF
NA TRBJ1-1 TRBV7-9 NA TGTGCCAGCAGCTTGAGCTCTTACACTGAAGCTTTCTTT CASSLSSYTEAFF
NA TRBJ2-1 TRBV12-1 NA TGTGCCAGCAGCACCGGACTAGCGGGGGATCCGTGGCAGTTCTTC CASSTGLAGDPWQFF
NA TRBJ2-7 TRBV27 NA TGTGCCAGCAGTTTATCGATTGGGAAGTCCTACGAGCAGTACTTC CASSLSIGKSYEQYF
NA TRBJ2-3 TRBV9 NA TGTGCCAGCAGCGTCCCCGGGACTAGCACAGATACGCAGTATTTT CASSVPGTSTDTQYF
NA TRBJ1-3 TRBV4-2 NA TGTGCCAGCAGCCAAGATCTTTTTAGCACGGATTCCTCTGGAAACACCATATATTTT CASSQDLFSTDSSGNTIYF
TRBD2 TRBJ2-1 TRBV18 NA TGTGCCAGCTCACCACCAACTAGCGGGAGGGCCCTGGTCTTCGATGAGCAGTTCTTC CASSPPTSGRALVFDEQFF
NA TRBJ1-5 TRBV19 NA TGTGCCACCGGCTCTCAGGGGATATTAAGCAATCAGCCCCAGCATTTT CATGSQGILSNQPQHF
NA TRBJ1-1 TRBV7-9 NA TGTGCCAGCAGCTTGCCTCGAGGGGCCCCAGCGGGCACTGAAGCTTTCTTT CASSLPRGAPAGTEAFF
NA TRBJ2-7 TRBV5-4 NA TGTGCCAGCAGCTTGGGTGACTACGAGCAGTACTTC CASSLGDYEQYF
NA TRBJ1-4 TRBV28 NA TGTGCCAGCAGTCCTCGGGACTCCGTGAGCGAAAAACTGTTTTTT CASSPRDSVSEKLFF
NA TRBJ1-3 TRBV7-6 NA TGTGCCAGCAGCCCCAATCGGGGGTCGTCTGGAAACACCATATATTTT CASSPNRGSSGNTIYF
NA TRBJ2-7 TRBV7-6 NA TGTGCCAGCAGCTCCTTACAGGGCGCTGAGCAGTACTTC CASSSLQGAEQYF
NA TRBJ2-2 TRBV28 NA TGTGCCAGCAGGCCGGGACACCGCACCGGGGAGCTGTTTTTT CASRPGHRTGELFF
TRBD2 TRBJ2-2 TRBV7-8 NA TGTGCCAGCAGCTTAGGACTAGCGGGAGGCTCCGGGGAGCTGTTTTTT CASSLGLAGGSGELFF
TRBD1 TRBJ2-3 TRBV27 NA TGTGCCAGCAGTAGTGGACAGGGTAACACAGATACGCAGTATTTT CASSSGQGNTDTQYF
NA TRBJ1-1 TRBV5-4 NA TGTGCCAGCAGCTTGACAGGTAACACTGAAGCTTTCTTT CASSLTGNTEAFF
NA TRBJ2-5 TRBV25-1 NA TGTGCCAGCAGTGTAGCGGCTGGCGAGACCCAGTACTTC CASSVAAGETQYF
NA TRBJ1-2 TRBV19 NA TGTGCCAGTAGCCAGGGAGCTAACTATGGCTACACCTTC CASSQGANYGYTF